The 6 T cell receptor beta chains presented below share a single source sample, sequenced in a study of cytomegalovirus exposure and HLA in healthy donors. Amplification used 60 Vbeta primers and 13 Jbeta primers. The assay was immunoSEQ multiplex PCR, and TCRdb's table has in-frame clones only and misses some. The repertoire includes 100,000 or so clones, roughly three quarters of them detected once, and 12% sits in the top ten. Material: PBMCs. The source is a woman aged 40 to 50 in good health and CMV-seropositive.

This chain's CDR3 is CASSYSTSGGSYEQYF. In DNA, the CDR3 is TGTGCCAGCAGTTACAGCACTAGCGGGGGCTCCTACGAGCAGTACTTC. The chain links TRBV6-5 to TRBJ2-7; 11 bases match TRBD2. The CDR3 loop spans 16 amino acids. Germline lookup yields CDR1 MNHEY and CDR2 SVGAGI. V shed 2 bases, J shed 0 bases, and the junction held 3 bases outside the gene matches.

V and J are TRBV7-4 and TRBJ1-5, with no clear D. This CDR3 region has 18 residues. Trimming removed 1 base from V and 0 bases from J, with 16 bases in between. The germline V gene encodes CDR1 SGHVT and CDR2 SQSDAQ. CDR3 residues: CASSLEAIKIRSNQPQHF. CDR3 bases: TGTGCCAGCAGCTTAGAAGCTATCAAAATTCGTAGCAATCAGCCCCAGCATTTT.

The chain carries TRBV6-1 and TRBJ1-4, with unresolved D. The V and J ends lost 10 bases and 4 bases respectively, with 16 bases between them. Germline V lookup: CDR1 MNHNS, CDR2 SASEGT. The CDR3 runs 14 residues. CDR3 sequence reads: CAITSNPLNEKLFF. CDR3 sequence (DNA): TGTGCCATCACCTCTAATCCGCTTAATGAAAAACTGTTTTTT.

The V and J genes are TRBV5-1 and TRBJ2-3; 10 bases fit TRBD2. The ends lost 0 bases at V and 6 bases at J; junction bases unmatched: 7. The CDR3 runs 16 residues. CDR1 SGHRS and CDR2 YFSETQ come from the germline V gene. The CDR3 loop reads CASSLGAGGPMDTQYF. Written as DNA, the CDR3 is TGCGCCAGCAGCTTGGGAGCGGGGGGGCCTATGGATACGCAGTATTTT. The full variable domain, rest sourced from reference TRBV5-1 and TRBJ2-3, is KAGVTQTPRYLIKTRGQQVTLSCSPISGHRSVSWYQQTPGQGLQFLFEYFSETQRNKGNFPGRFSGRQFSNSRSEMNVSTLELGDSALYLCASSLGAGGPMDTQYFGPGTRLTVL.

This chain joins TRBV19 and TRBJ2-1; possibly TRBD1 for D (6 bases). CDR1 and CDR2 (germline): LNHDA, SQIVND (reference sequence). The CDR3 sequence is 14 residues long. The CDR3 coding sequence is TGTGCAACCAGAGGGGGAATTTCCTACAATGAGCAGTTCTTC. Translating it yields CATRGGISYNEQFF.

The V gene is TRBV5-1, the J gene TRBJ1-1; 7 nucleotides align to TRBD1. The germline gives CDR1 SGHRS, CDR2 YFSETQ. Germline trimming cut 4 bases from V and 1 base from J; bases unmatched to any gene: 13. The CDR3 runs to 17 residues. The CDR3 is CASSISGTATGNTEAFF. Written as DNA, the CDR3 is TGCGCCAGCAGCATCTCCGGGACAGCGACTGGGAACACTGAAGCTTTCTTT.